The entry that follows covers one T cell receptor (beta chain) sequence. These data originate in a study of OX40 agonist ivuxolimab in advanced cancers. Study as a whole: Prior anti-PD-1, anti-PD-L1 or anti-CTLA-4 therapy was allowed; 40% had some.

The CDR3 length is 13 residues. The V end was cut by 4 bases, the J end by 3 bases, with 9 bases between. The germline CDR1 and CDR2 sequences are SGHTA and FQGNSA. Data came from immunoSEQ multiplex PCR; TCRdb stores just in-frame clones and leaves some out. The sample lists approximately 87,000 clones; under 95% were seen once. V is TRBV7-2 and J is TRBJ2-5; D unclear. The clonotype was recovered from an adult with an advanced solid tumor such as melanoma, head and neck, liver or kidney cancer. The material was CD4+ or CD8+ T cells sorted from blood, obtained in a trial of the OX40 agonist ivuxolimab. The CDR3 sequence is CASSSRYEETQYF. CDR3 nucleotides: TGTGCCAGCAGCTCCCGTTACGAAGAGACCCAGTACTTC.